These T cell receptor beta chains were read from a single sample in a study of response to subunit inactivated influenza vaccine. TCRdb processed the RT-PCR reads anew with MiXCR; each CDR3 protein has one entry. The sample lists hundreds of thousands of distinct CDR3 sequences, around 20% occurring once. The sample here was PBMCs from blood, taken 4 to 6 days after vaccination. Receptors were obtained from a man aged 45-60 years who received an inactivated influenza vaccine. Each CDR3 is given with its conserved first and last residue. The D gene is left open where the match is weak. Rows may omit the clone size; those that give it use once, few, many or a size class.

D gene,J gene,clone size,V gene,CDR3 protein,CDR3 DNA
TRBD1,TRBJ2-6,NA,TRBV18,CASSPRQGSSGANVLTF,TGTGCCAGCTCACCGAGACAGGGGAGCTCTGGGGCCAACGTCCTGACTTTC
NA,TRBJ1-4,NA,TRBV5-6,CASSLEGNNEKLFF,TGTGCCAGCAGCTTGGAAGGGAATAATGAAAAACTGTTTTTT
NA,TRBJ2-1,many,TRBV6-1,CASSGADSNSYNEQFF,TGTGCCAGCAGTGGGGCGGATAGTAATTCCTACAATGAGCAGTTCTTC
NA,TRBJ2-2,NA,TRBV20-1,CSASRGSITGELFF,TGCAGTGCTAGCCGGGGCAGTATCACCGGGGAGCTGTTTTTT
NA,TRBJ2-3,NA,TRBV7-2,CASSSGTPNTDTQYF,TGTGCCAGCAGCTCCGGGACACCAAACACAGATACGCAGTATTTT
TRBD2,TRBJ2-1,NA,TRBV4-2,CASSPQGTSNYNEQFF,TGTGCCAGCAGCCCCCAGGGGACTAGCAATTACAATGAGCAGTTCTTC
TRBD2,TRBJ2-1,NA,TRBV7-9,CASTGGATTYNEQFF,TGTGCCAGCACGGGAGGGGCTACCACATACAATGAGCAGTTCTTC
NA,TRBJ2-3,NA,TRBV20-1,CSAASALSTDTQYF,TGCAGTGCTGCTAGCGCCCTTAGCACAGATACGCAGTATTTT
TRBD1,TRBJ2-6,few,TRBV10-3,CANSTGASSGANVLTF,TGTGCCAACTCGACAGGGGCGTCCTCTGGGGCCAACGTCCTGACTTTC
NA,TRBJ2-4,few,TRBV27,CASSLSYGLAKNIQYF,TGTGCCAGCAGTTTATCGTATGGCCTAGCCAAAAACATTCAGTACTTC
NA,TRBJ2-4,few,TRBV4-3,CASSQSASAKNIQYF,TGCGCCAGCAGCCAATCAGCGTCAGCCAAAAACATTCAGTACTTC